This T cell receptor (beta chain) was profiled in a study of identical twins. This clonotype was recorded many times. Trimming took 0 bases from V and 5 from J; bases not matched to a gene: 10. Per germline, CDR1 MDHEN and CDR2 SYDVKM. The CDR3 is 19 residues long. One entry per CDR3 protein results from TCRdb running MiXCR on the 5' RACE reads. The table shows 250,000 to 350,000 distinct CDR3 sequences, with just under 9.5% occurring only once. These same records also appear under a second study, on yellow fever vaccine responses in identical twins.

This clonotype originated in a woman younger than 35 in good health. The sample consisted of CD8+ T cells sorted from blood. The chain has TRBV28 and TRBJ2-1; TRBD2 matches at 13 bases. The CDR3 protein is CASSLWGTSGRAMDNEQFF. CDR3 DNA sequence: TGTGCCAGCAGTTTATGGGGCACTAGCGGGAGGGCTATGGACAATGAGCAGTTCTTC.